This T cell receptor beta chain originates from a study of blood T cell repertoires in COVID-19. The wider study: The origin of the acute and convalescent COVID-19 samples was the United States, Italy and Spain. T cells, B-cell-depleted T cells, or PBMCs provided the cDNA or gDNA that served as material.

The table came from immunoSEQ multiplex PCR; TCRdb's copy has only in-frame clones and leaves some out. The sample yields fewer than 400,000 clones, 85% seen once. Trimming left V 1 base short and J 0 bases short, with 10 bases between. The germline V gene encodes CDR1 WNHNN and CDR2 SYGVQD (reference sequence). There are 16 residues in the CDR3. The clonotype was recovered from a woman between 18 and 29 years old with acute or convalescent COVID-19. The specimen sequenced was peripheral blood. The genes are TRBV10-1 and TRBJ2-1; D unresolved. The CDR3 region is CASSEFPWPSYNEQFF. The DNA of the CDR3 is TGCGCCAGCAGTGAGTTCCCCTGGCCCTCCTACAATGAGCAGTTCTTC.